This entry lists 17 T cell receptor beta chains sequenced from one sample in a study of T cell responses to AZD1222 COVID-19 vaccine. Some clones are missing from TCRdb's copy, which holds only in-frame ones; the method was immunoSEQ multiplex PCR. The sample includes about 140,000 clones, approximately 88% seen only once; the top ten take roughly 3.9%. The material sequenced was peripheral blood, taken on day 0 of AZD1222 vaccination. The receptors were gathered from an adult in good health.

The V call is TRBV12-5, the J call TRBJ1-1, with 8 positions matching TRBD1. The V and J ends lost 5 bases and 3 bases, in that order; junction bases with no gene match: 8. Germline V gene data show CDR1 as LGHNT and CDR2 as FRNRAP. The CDR3 contains 15 residues. The CDR3 DNA reads TGTGCTAGTGGTACAGGGGGTGGTCGGCACACTGAAGCTTTCTTT. Amino acids: CASGTGGGRHTEAFF.

The gene calls are TRBV6-4 and TRBJ2-1, with 10 bases that match TRBD1. The CDR3 sequence is 14 residues long. The ends lost 6 bases at V and 10 bases at J; junction bases unmatched: 9. CDR1 MRHNA and CDR2 SNTAGT come from the germline V gene. CDR3 sequence: CASSAGQGPSEQFF. In DNA, the CDR3 is TGTGCCAGCAGCGCGGGACAGGGGCCCTCGGAGCAGTTCTTC.

V gene TRBV3-1 (or the pseudogene TRBV3-2) combines with J gene TRBJ1-5, with D uncertain. Germline CDR1 reads LGHDT; CDR2 reads YNNKEL (reference sequence). The V end was cut by 1 base, the J end by 3 bases, with 13 bases between. CDR3 size: 16 residues. The CDR3 DNA sequence: TGTGCCAGCAGCCAAGGGTCAGTCTGGTCCAATCAGCCCCAGCATTTT. Amino acids: CASSQGSVWSNQPQHF.

For the CDR3, the DNA is TGTGCCAGCTCACCTTACGGGTCGAACACCGGGGAGCTGTTTTTT. Translating gives CASSPYGSNTGELFF. The V gene is TRBV18, the J gene TRBJ2-2, with D hard to call. V gave up 3 bases and J gave up 0 bases, with 8 bases separating them. The CDR3 spans 15 residues. Germline V gives CDR1 KGHSH, CDR2 LQKENI.

This sequence joins TRBV30 and TRBJ1-5; 8 bases match TRBD1. The V gene end was trimmed by 3 bases and the J gene end by 3 bases; junction bases not matched to a gene: 7. The CDR3 is made up of 15 amino acids. CDR1 is GTSNPN and CDR2 is SVGIG in the germline V gene (reference sequence). The CDR3 region has the DNA TGTGCCTGGAGGGCAGGGACAGGAAACAATCAGCCCCAGCATTTT. Its translation is CAWRAGTGNNQPQHF.

The chain carries TRBV5-8 and TRBJ1-2; possibly TRBD1 for D (6 bases). V lost 0 bases to trimming and J lost 5 bases, with 23 bases between them. The CDR3 extends over 18 amino acids. Looked up from germline, CDR1 is SGHTS and CDR2 is YDEGEE. For the CDR3, the DNA is TGTGCCAGCAGCTTGGCCACGGGGGCGGAAGCCAAAAGATATGGCTACACCTTC. This codes for CASSLATGAEAKRYGYTF.

This chain joins TRBV28 and TRBJ2-5, with 9 bases that match TRBD2. Germline V CDR1 and CDR2: MDHEN, SYDVKM. CDR3 length equals 16 residues. With 5 bases clipped from V and 4 bases from J, the junction kept 11 bases outside the gene matches. The CDR3 loop is CASSGVGSGGRETQYF. The CDR3 DNA follows: TGTGCCAGCAGTGGGGTCGGTAGCGGGGGACGAGAGACCCAGTACTTC.

This chain links TRBV18 with TRBJ1-4; TRBD1 aligns across 12 bases. V dropped 0 bases and J dropped 5; count of bases not matched to a gene: 4. CDR1 KGHSH and CDR2 LQKENI come from the germline V gene. This CDR3 comprises 17 residues. CDR3 nucleotides: TGTGCCAGCTCACCACCGTGGGACAGGGGGCGGAATGAAAAACTGTTTTTT. This codes for CASSPPWDRGRNEKLFF.

This clone was observed a single time. J is TRBJ1-5 and V is TRBV3-1 (or the pseudogene TRBV3-2), with D possibly TRBD1 on 6 matching bases. Per the germline V gene, CDR1 is LGHDT and CDR2 is YNNKEL (reference sequence). The length of the CDR3 is 13 residues. V was trimmed by 3 bases and J by 5 bases, leaving 8 bases between them. As DNA, the CDR3 is TGTGCCAGCAGCCAGGGGGCGGATCAGCCCCAGCATTTT. Translation: CASSQGADQPQHF.

DNA for the CDR3: TGTGCCAGCTCACCAGATCCAGGGGGCGCGACTGAAGCTTTCTTT. Translated, it gives CASSPDPGGATEAFF. J is TRBJ1-1 and V is TRBV18; 8 bases are shared with TRBD1. Germline-derived CDR1 and CDR2 are KGHSH and LQKENI. The CDR3 length is 15 residues. With V trimmed by 2 bases and J by 5 bases, 7 bases remained unmatched.

The V call is TRBV5-1, the J call TRBJ2-3, with a tentative D call TRBD2 (6 bases). CDR3 length: 15 residues. Germline-derived CDR1 and CDR2 are SGHRS and YFSETQ. V was cut by 1 base and J by 3 bases, with 12 bases left in between. DNA of the CDR3: TGCGCCAGCAGCTTGCAGGCGGGGTGGACAGATACGCAGTATTTT. It yields the protein CASSLQAGWTDTQYF.

V gene TRBV6-5 combines with J gene TRBJ1-4; D ambiguous. The CDR3 is made up of 15 amino acids. V was clipped by 5 bases and J by 4 bases, with 14 bases between them. Germline CDR1 and CDR2: MNHEY and SVGAGI. The CDR3 sequence is CASSPLDNLNEKLFF. DNA for the CDR3: TGTGCCAGCAGTCCCCTAGACAACCTTAATGAAAAACTGTTTTTT.

This chain connects TRBV9 to TRBJ2-1; D unclear. Germline assignment: CDR1 SGDLS and CDR2 YYNGEE. The CDR3 totals 17 residues. Trimming left V 3 bases short and J 5 bases short, with 21 bases between. Here the CDR3 reads CASSASSLGSSHNEQFF. CDR3 DNA: TGTGCCAGCAGCGCGAGCTCCTTAGGTTCCTCGCACAATGAGCAGTTCTTC.

This chain links TRBV28 with TRBJ2-7; weak D call: TRBD1 (5 bases). This CDR3 region has 15 residues. Germline V gives CDR1 MDHEN, CDR2 SYDVKM. Between the trimmed V and J ends, which lost 5 bases and 2 bases, there was a span of 16 bases. The CDR3 region is CASSPPGYLAYEQYF. The CDR3 DNA reads as TGTGCCAGCAGTCCCCCAGGGTATCTCGCCTACGAGCAGTACTTC.

The chain couples TRBV12-5 to TRBJ1-1, with D perhaps matching TRBD1 (5 bases). Germline loops: CDR1 LGHNT, CDR2 FRNRAP. The CDR3 runs 13 residues. V lost 4 bases, J lost 5 bases, and 11 bases lay in between. The CDR3: CASGSGGGTEAFF. The CDR3 nucleotides are TGTGCTAGTGGTTCGGGCGGGGGAACTGAAGCTTTCTTT.

The CDR3 loop is CASKPGNTIYF. For the CDR3, the DNA is TGTGCCAGCAAACCTGGAAACACCATATATTTT. J is TRBJ1-3 and V is TRBV2; no firm D call. The ends were cut back, 7 bases at V and 2 bases at J, with 3 bases in the middle. This CDR3 spans 11 amino acids. Germline V lookup: CDR1 SNHLY, CDR2 FYNNEI.

J is TRBJ1-1 and V is TRBV7-9; TRBD1 agrees at 7 bases. V dropped 4 bases and J dropped 4; count of bases not matched to a gene: 6. The CDR3 is 14 residues long. In germline, CDR1 is SEHNR, CDR2 FQNEAQ (reference sequence). This CDR3 reads CASSSTGAGTEAFF. In DNA, the CDR3 is TGTGCCAGCAGCTCCACAGGGGCAGGCACTGAAGCTTTCTTT.